This TCR beta chain was captured in a study of blood T cell repertoires in COVID-19. Per the original data handling: By means of reference gene primer amplification, nucleated cell counts were estimated. Clones were read by immunoSEQ multiplex PCR, and TCRdb kept only the in-frame ones, dropping some. That table supplies the V and J calls and clone size; D and trimming were determined from the DNA. The profile shows about 200,000 clones, 85% of them singletons. The origin of this receptor is a woman aged 80 or older with acute or convalescent COVID-19. Material for sequencing was peripheral blood.

DNA for the CDR3: TGTGCCAGCAGTTTATCCGGGTATGGCTACACCTTC. Amino acids: CASSLSGYGYTF. The J gene is TRBJ1-2, the V gene TRBV27, with D unclear. With 0 bases removed from V and 5 bases from J, the gap between germline ends came to 4 bases. This CDR3 contains 12 residues. The germline V gene has CDR1 MNHEY and CDR2 SMNVEV (reference sequence).